This TCR beta chain was obtained from a study of blood T cell repertoires in COVID-19. Background on the study: Acute and convalescent COVID-19 samples came from the United States, Italy and Spain. PBMCs, B-cell-depleted T cells, or T cells were the source of the cDNA or gDNA that made up the material.

Original methodology: Counts of nucleated cells, estimated from reference gene primer amplification, were obtained. Clones were read by immunoSEQ multiplex PCR, and TCRdb kept only the in-frame ones, dropping some. V and J calls and clone size are copied from that table; D and trimming were computed from the DNA. The data show 95,000 to 150,000 clones, about 83% seen once. The TCR was taken from a woman between 45 and 65 years old with acute or convalescent COVID-19. The source material was peripheral blood.

The CDR3 DNA reads TGCAGCGCCTGGGACAGGGGCCTGGGGAACACTGAAGCTTTCTTT. Translation gives CSAWDRGLGNTEAFF. The chain is built from TRBV29-1 and TRBJ1-1; 10 bases are shared with TRBD1. After removal of 7 bases from V and 1 base from J, the junction contained 9 bases not matched to a gene. Germline values: CDR1 SQVTM, CDR2 ANQGSEA. The CDR3 consists of 15 residues.